This T cell receptor (beta chain) was captured by sequencing in a study of shared T cell receptors in the human thymus. The germline V gene has CDR1 MNHNS and CDR2 SASEGT. Trimming cost V 3 bases and J 8 bases, with 13 bases left between them. The CDR3 is made up of 13 amino acids. Method: immunoSEQ multiplex PCR; TCRdb's copy keeps in-frame clones and lacks some. The top ten hold under 0.01% of the sample, which has 640,000 or so clones, 87% seen once. This sample also appeared in a second study, on human thymus T cells. That study reports: During corrective heart surgery, resections were taken, and the thymus tissue came from them.

The source material was thymocytes. This TCR was recovered from a boy under three years old with a congenital heart defect. The chain is built from TRBV6-1 and TRBJ1-2; perhaps TRBD1 as D (5 bases). The DNA of the CDR3 is TGTGCCAGCAGTGATGGGCAGGGTGGAGGCTACACCTTC. Amino acid sequence: CASSDGQGGGYTF.